What follows are 10 T cell receptor beta chains derived from one specimen sequenced in a study of shared clonotypes between healthy human individuals. The protocol was immunoSEQ multiplex PCR, while the TCRdb copy is restricted to in-frame clones and leaves out a portion. The table records 2 million to 2.5 million clones, more than 85% of them present only once. Positive CCR7 selection of CD45RO-negative cells yielded the naive CD8 cells, and terminally differentiated effector memory CD45RA+ cells were excluded. The sample taken for sequencing was naive CD8+ T cells from PBMCs. All receptors come from a man aged 18 to 35 in good health. Some clones in this sample may be carry-over from other donors' samples.

A remark on this clone: This sequence may be a read error, since a much larger clone differs from it by one base. The chain employs TRBV7-8 and TRBJ2-2; no clear D gene. Trimming removed 5 bases from V and 2 bases from J, with 3 bases in between. The CDR3 is made up of 12 amino acids. Germline CDR1 and CDR2: SGHVS and FQNEAQ. The CDR3, as DNA: TGTGCCAGCAGCGACAACACCGGGGAGCTGTTTTTT. Its translation is CASSDNTGELFF. Full variable domain (missing parts from reference TRBV7-8 and TRBJ2-2): GAGVSQSPRYKVAKRGQDVALRCDPISGHVSLFWYQQALGQGPEFLTYFQNEAQLDKSGLPSDRFFAERPEGSVSTLKIQRTQQEDSAVYLCASSDNTGELFFGEGSRLTVL.

The chain recombines TRBV19 with TRBJ2-7; perhaps D is TRBD1 or TRBD2 (5 bases each). The germline V gene encodes CDR1 LNHDA and CDR2 SQIVND (reference sequence). V was clipped by 7 bases and J by 3 bases, with 16 bases between them. The CDR3 contains 14 residues. CDR3 in DNA: TGTGCCAGTAAGGTCGGGGCTGGGAGCTACGAGCAGTACTTC. Residues: CASKVGAGSYEQYF.

The J gene is TRBJ2-7, the V gene TRBV6-1, with 13 bases fitting TRBD2. The germline gives CDR1 MNHNS, CDR2 SASEGT. Trimming at V came to 7 bases and at J to 2 bases, leaving 2 bases not matched to a gene. There are 14 residues in the CDR3. CDR3 nucleotides: TGTGCCAGCATGGGGACTAGCGGGACCTACGAGCAGTACTTC. Amino acids: CASMGTSGTYEQYF.

The CDR3 DNA sequence: TGTGCCAGCAGCAAGCTCCCGGAGACCCAGTACTTC. It encodes CASSKLPETQYF. This chain connects TRBV21-1 to TRBJ2-5. TRBV21-1 is termed a pseudogene. The length of the CDR3 is 12 residues.

The V and J genes are TRBV28 and TRBJ2-7; no definite D call. Germline loops: CDR1 MDHEN, CDR2 SYDVKM. V gave up 5 bases and J gave up 7 bases, with 9 bases separating them. The CDR3 totals 11 residues. CDR3 DNA sequence: TGTGCCAGCAGTCTCGAGAGGGAGCAGTACTTC. This translates into CASSLEREQYF.

For this clone: Other DNA sequences within the sample encode an identical CDR3. This chain connects TRBV27 to TRBJ2-7; 9 bases match TRBD1. The CDR3 is 15 amino acids. Trimming cost V 3 bases and J 1 base; bases outside gene matches: 4. Germline V gives CDR1 MNHEY, CDR2 SMNVEV (reference sequence). This CDR3 reads CASSLAGTGSYEQYF. In DNA, the CDR3 is TGTGCCAGCAGTTTGGCCGGGACAGGGTCCTACGAGCAGTACTTC.

The V and J genes are TRBV30 and TRBJ2-1; 7 bases map to TRBD2. CDR1 and CDR2 (germline): GTSNPN, SVGIG (reference sequence). This CDR3 region has 14 residues. J lost 7 bases, V lost 5 bases, and 11 bases had no gene match. The DNA of the CDR3 is TGTGCCTGGCAAGCGGGAATAGCCTGGAATGAGCAGTTCTTC. Translation: CAWQAGIAWNEQFF.

The chain links TRBV15 to TRBJ2-5; TRBD2 aligns across 8 bases. The V gene end was trimmed by 1 base and the J gene end by 1 base; junction bases not matched to a gene: 8. The CDR3 is made up of 17 amino acids. Germline V gene sequence: CDR1 LNHNV, CDR2 YYDKDF (reference sequence). This CDR3 reads CATSRGDSGISQETQYF. The DNA for the CDR3 is TGTGCCACCAGCAGAGGGGATAGCGGGATATCCCAAGAGACCCAGTACTTC. Together with reference TRBV15 and TRBJ2-5, the CDR3 gives the full variable domain: DAMVIQNPRYQVTQFGKPVTLSCSQTLNHNVMYWYQQKSSQAPKLLFHYYDKDFNNEADTPDNFQSRRPNTSFCFLDIRSPGLGDTAMYLCATSRGDSGISQETQYFGPGTRLLVL.

The chain couples TRBV19 to TRBJ2-1; D not certain. CDR1 is LNHDA and CDR2 is SQIVND in the germline V gene (reference sequence). CDR3 length: 15 amino acids. V shed 6 bases and J shed 0 bases, with 12 bases lying between them. The CDR3 DNA is TGTGCCAGTAGCTATTTACCAGCCTCCTACAATGAGCAGTTCTTC. Its translation: CASSYLPASYNEQFF.

This chain connects TRBV7-7 to TRBJ2-3, with 9 bases matching TRBD1. Germline values: CDR1 SSHAT, CDR2 FNYEAQ (reference sequence). The CDR3 runs to 15 residues. J was trimmed by 4 bases and V by 4 bases; bases with no gene match: 6. CDR3 sequence reads: CASSSGQGFSDTQYF. The CDR3, as DNA: TGTGCCAGCAGCTCTGGACAGGGGTTTTCAGATACGCAGTATTTT.